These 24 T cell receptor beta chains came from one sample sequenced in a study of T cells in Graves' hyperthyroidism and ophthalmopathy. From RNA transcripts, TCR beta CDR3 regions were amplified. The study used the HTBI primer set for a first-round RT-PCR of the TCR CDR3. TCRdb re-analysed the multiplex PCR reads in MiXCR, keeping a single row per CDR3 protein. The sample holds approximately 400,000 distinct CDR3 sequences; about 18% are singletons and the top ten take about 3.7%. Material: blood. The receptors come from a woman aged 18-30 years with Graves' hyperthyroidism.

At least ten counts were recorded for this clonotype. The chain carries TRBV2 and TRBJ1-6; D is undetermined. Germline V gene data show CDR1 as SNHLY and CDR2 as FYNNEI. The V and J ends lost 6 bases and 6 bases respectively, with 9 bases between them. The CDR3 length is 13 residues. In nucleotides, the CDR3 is TGTGCCAGCAGCCCCCCTTTTAATTCACCCCTCCACTTT. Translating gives CASSPPFNSPLHF.

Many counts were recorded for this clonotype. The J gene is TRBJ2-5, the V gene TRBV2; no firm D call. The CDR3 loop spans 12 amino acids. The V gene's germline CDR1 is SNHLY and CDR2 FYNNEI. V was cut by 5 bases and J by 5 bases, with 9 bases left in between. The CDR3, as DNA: TGTGCCAGCAGTACCCTGGGGGAGACCCAGTACTTC. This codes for CASSTLGETQYF.

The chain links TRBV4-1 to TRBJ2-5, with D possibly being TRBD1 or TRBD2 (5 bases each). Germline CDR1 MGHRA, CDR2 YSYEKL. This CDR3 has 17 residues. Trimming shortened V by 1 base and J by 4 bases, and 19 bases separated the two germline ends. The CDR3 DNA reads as TGCGCCAGCAGCCAAGGTCCCGGGGCGCCCAATCTAGAGACCCAGTACTTC. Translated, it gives CASSQGPGAPNLETQYF.

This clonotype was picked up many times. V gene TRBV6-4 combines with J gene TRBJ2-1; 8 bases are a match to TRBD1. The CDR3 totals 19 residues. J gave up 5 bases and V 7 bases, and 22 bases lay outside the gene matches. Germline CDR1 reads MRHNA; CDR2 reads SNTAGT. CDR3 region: CASIPRGQVGVDRHNEQFF. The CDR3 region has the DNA TGTGCCAGCATCCCGCGGGGACAGGTGGGGGTTGATCGGCACAATGAGCAGTTCTTC.

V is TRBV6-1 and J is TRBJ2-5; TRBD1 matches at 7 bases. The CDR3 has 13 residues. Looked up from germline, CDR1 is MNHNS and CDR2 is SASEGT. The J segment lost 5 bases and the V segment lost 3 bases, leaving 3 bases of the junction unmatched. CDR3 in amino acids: CASSETGWETQYF. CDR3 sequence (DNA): TGTGCCAGCAGTGAGACAGGGTGGGAGACCCAGTACTTC.

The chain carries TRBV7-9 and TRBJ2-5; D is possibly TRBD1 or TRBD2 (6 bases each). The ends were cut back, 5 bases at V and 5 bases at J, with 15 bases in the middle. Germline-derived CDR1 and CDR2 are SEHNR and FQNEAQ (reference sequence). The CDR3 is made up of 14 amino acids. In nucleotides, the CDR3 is TGTGCCAGCAGCGTAGAGGGGGGTCGGGAGACCCAGTACTTC. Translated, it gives CASSVEGGRETQYF.

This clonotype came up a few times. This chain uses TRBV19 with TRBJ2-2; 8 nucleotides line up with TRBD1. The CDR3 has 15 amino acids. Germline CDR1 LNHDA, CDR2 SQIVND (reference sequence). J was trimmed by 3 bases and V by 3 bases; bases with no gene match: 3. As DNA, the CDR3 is TGTGCCAGTAGTATTACAGGGGGACACACCGGGGAGCTGTTTTTT. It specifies CASSITGGHTGELFF.

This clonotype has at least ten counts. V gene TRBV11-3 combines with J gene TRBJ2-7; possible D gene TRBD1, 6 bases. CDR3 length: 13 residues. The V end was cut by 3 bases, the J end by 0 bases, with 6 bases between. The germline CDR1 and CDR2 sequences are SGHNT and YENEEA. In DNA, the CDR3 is TGTGCCAGCAGCTTGGGGGCCTCCTACGAGCAGTACTTC. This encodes CASSLGASYEQYF.

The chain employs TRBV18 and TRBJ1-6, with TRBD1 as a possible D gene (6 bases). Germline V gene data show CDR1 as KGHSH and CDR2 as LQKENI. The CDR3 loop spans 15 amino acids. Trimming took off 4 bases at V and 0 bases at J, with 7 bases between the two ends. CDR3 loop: CASSRDTSYNSPLHF. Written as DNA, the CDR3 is TGTGCCAGCTCACGGGACACCTCCTATAATTCACCCCTCCACTTT.

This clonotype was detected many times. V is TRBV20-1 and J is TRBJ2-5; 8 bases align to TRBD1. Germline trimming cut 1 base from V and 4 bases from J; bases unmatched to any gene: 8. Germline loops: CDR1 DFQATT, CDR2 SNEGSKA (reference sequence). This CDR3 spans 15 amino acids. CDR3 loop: CSARVRTGRAETQYF. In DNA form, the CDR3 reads TGCAGTGCTAGAGTACGGACAGGGAGAGCAGAGACCCAGTACTTC.

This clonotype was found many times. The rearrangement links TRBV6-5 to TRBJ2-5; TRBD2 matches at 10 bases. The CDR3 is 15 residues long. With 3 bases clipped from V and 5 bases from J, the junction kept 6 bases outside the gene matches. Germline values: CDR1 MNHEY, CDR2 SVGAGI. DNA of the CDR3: TGTGCCAGCAGTTATATGGGACTAGCGTGGGAGACCCAGTACTTC. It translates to CASSYMGLAWETQYF.

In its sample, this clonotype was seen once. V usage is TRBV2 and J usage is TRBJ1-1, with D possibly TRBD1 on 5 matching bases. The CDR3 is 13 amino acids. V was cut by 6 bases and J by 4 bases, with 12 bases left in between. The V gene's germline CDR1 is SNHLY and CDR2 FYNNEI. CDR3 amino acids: CASRKTVRTEAFF. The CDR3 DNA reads TGTGCCAGCAGGAAGACAGTTCGCACTGAAGCTTTCTTT.

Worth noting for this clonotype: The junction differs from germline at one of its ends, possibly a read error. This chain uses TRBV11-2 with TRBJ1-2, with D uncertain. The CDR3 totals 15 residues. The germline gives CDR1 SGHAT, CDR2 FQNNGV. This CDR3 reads CASSFSLVNNYGYTF. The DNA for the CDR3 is TGTGCCAGCAGCTTTTCTCTCGTCAACAACTATGGTTACACCTTC.

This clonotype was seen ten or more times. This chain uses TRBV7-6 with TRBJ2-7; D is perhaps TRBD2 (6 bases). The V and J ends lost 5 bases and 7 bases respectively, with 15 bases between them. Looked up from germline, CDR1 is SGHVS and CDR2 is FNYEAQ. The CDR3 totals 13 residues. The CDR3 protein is CASSVGRSGEQYF. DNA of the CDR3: TGTGCCAGCAGCGTCGGACGAAGCGGGGAGCAGTACTTC.

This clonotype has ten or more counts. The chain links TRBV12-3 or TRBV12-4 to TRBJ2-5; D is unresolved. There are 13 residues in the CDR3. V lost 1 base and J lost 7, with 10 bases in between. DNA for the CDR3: TGTGCCAGCAGTTTAGAACGGGCAGGGACCCAGTACTTC. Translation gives CASSLERAGTQYF.

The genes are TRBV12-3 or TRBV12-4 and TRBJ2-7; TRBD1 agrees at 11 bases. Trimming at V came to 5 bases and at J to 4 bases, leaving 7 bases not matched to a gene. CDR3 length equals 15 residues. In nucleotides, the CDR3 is TGTGCCAGCAGTGGGACAGGGGGTCTTTTGTACGAGCAGTACTTC. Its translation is CASSGTGGLLYEQYF.

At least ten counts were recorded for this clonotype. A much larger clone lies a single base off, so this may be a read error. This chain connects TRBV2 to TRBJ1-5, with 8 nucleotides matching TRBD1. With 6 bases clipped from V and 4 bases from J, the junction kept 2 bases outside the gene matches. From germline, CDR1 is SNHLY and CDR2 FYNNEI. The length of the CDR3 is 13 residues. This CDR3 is CASRTGVNQPQHF. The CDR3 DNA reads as TGTGCCAGCAGGACAGGGGTGAATCAGCCCCAGCATTTT.

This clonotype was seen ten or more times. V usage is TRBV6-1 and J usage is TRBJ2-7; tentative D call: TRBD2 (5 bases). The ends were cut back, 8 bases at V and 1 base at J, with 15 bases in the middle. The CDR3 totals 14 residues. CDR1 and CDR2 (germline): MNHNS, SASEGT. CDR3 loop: CASCPKDLSYEQYF. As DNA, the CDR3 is TGTGCCAGCTGCCCTAAGGACTTATCCTACGAGCAGTACTTC.

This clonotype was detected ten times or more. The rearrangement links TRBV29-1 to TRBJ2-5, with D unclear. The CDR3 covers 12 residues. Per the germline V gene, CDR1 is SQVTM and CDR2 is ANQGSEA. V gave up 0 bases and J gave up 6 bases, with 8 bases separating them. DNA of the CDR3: TGCAGCGTTGAAGATCTCAGCCAGACCCAGTACTTC. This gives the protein CSVEDLSQTQYF.

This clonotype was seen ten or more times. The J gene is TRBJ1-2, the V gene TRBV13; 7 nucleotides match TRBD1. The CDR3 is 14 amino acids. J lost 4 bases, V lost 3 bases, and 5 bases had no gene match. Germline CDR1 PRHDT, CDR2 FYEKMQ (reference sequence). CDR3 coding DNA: TGTGCCAGCAGCTTTACAGGGGCTGCCTATGGCTACACCTTC. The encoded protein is CASSFTGAAYGYTF.

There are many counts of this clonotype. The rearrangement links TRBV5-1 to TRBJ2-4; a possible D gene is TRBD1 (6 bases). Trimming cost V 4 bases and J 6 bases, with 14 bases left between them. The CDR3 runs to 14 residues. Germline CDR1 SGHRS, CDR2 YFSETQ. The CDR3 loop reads CASSNYGQRNIQYF. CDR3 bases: TGCGCCAGCAGCAACTATGGACAGCGAAACATTCAGTACTTC.

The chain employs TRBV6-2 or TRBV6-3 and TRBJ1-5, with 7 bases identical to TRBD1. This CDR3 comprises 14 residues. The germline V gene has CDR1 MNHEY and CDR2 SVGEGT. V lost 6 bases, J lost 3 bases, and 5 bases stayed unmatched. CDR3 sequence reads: CASRPTGDNQPQHF. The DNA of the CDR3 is TGTGCCAGCAGGCCAACAGGGGACAATCAGCCCCAGCATTTT.

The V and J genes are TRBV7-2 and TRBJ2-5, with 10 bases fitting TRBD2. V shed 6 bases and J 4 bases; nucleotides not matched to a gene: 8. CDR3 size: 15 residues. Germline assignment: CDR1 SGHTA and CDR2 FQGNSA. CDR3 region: CASRPASSGRETQYF. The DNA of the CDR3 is TGTGCCAGCAGACCAGCATCTAGCGGGAGAGAGACCCAGTACTTC.

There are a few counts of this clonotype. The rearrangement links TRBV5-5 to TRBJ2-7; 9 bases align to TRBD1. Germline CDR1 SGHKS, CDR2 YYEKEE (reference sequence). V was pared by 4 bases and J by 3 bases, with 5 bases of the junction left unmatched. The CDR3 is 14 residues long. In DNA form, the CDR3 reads TGTGCCAGCAGCACCCGACAGGGGGTCTACGAGCAGTACTTC. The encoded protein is CASSTRQGVYEQYF.